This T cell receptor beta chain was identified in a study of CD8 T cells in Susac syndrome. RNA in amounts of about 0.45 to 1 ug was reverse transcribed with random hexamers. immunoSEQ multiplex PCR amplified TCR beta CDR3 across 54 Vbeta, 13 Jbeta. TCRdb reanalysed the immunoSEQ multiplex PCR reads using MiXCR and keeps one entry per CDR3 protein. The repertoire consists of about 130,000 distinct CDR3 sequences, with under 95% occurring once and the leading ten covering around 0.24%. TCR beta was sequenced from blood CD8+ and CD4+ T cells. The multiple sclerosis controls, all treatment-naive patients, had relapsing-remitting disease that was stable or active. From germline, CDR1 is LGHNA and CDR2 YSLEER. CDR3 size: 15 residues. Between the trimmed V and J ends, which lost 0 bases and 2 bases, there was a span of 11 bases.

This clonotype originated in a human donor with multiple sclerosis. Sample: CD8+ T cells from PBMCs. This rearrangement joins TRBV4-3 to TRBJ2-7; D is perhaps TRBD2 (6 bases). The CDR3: CASSQDSGFTYEQYF. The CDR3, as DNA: TGCGCCAGCAGCCAAGATAGCGGATTTACCTACGAGCAGTACTTC.